By share, the clone carrying this T cell receptor (beta chain) counts as medium-sized (0.01 to 0.1%). Its antigen is currently unknown. These data are taken from a study of regulatory T cells in long-lasting Graves disease. Study background: Persistence in Graves' disease denoted antithyroid drug use beyond 5 years alongside positive TSH receptor antibodies. Study observations and caveats: Exclusively peripheral blood, rather than thyroid tissue, was studied.

As for time point: persistent/refractory GD, antithyroid drugs over 5 years with positive TRAb. Making the TCR library involved RNA that had been extracted from PBMCs. Graves' disease diagnosis followed American Thyroid Association guidelines. The V end lost 7 bases, the J end lost 10 bases, and 16 bases lay between the germline ends. This CDR3 has 12 amino acids. CDR1 MDHEN and CDR2 SYDVKM come from the germline V gene. CDR3 regions were amplified by Arm-PCR using iRepertoire HTBI primers to build TCR beta libraries. Original methodology: About 60 TRBV and 11 to 15 TRBJ segments were identified across samples. TCRdb called the multiplex PCR reads again in MiXCR, with one record for every CDR3 protein. The V and J calls were not made by the authors but by TCRdb's processing. The sample comprises more than 300,000 distinct CDR3 sequences, around 19% of which are singletons, and 29% rests with the top ten.

The chain carries TRBV28 and TRBJ1-1; tentatively, D is TRBD1 (6 bases). This TCR was sampled from a female donor with Graves disease. This sample comprised peripheral blood mononuclear cells (PBMCs), obtained when the disease was refractory, from a patient treated with antithyroid drugs. The CDR3 sequence is CASNLRTDGAFF. CDR3 DNA sequence: TGTGCCAGCAACTTGCGGACAGACGGAGCTTTCTTT.